This section outlines one TCR beta chain sequence together with its context. As yet, its antigen is unknown. J was trimmed by 2 bases and V by 5 bases; bases with no gene match: 7. CDR1 and CDR2 from the germline V gene are KGHSH and LQKENI. The CDR3 covers 17 residues. The record originates from a study of T cells in localized non-small cell lung cancer. Study-level findings and limits: Adjacent lung was found to contain a median roughly 50 of the top 100 tumor clones.

Some clones are missing from TCRdb's copy, which holds only in-frame ones; the method was immunoSEQ multiplex PCR. There are 2,700 or so clones in the sample; about a quarter occur only once, and approximately 27% lies in the top ten. This receptor was identified in a male donor aged 60 or over with stage I lung adenocarcinoma. The starting material was lung tumor tissue, obtained before any cancer treatment. V is TRBV18 and J is TRBJ2-6; 9 bases match TRBD1. CDR3 in DNA: TGTGCCAGCTCAGGGACAGGGAGAATCACTGGGGCCAACGTCCTGACTTTC. It specifies CASSGTGRITGANVLTF.